These 5 T cell receptor beta chains were all obtained from the same sample, sequenced in a study of T-cell reconstitution after alpha-beta-depleted transplantation in children. The TCRbeta library incorporated unique molecular identifiers. TCRdb re-called the PCR reads with MiXCR, one entry per CDR3 protein. The top ten clones hold about 28% of a sample with about 980,000 distinct CDR3 sequences, roughly 29% of them seen once. The sequencing used PBMCs, mostly from graft donor cells, collected 360 days after TCRalphabeta/CD19-depleted stem cell transplant. These receptors were obtained from a boy in the first two years of life who had a stem cell transplant for SCID, so the T cells may come from the graft donor.

V and J are TRBV10-3 and TRBJ1-1; 7 nucleotides align to TRBD1. The length of the CDR3 is 13 residues. Trimming at V came to 7 bases and at J to 5 bases, leaving 7 bases not matched to a gene. The germline V gene has CDR1 ENHRY and CDR2 SYGVKD. In nucleotides, the CDR3 is TGTGCCATCACCCCGGCACAGGGGACTGAAGCTTTCTTT. It encodes CAITPAQGTEAFF.

This clonotype was seen a few times. The rearrangement uses TRBV3-1 and TRBJ2-7; D could derive from TRBD1 or TRBD2 (5 bases each). Germline loops: CDR1 LGHDT, CDR2 YNNKEL (reference sequence). Trimming took 1 base from V and 5 from J, leaving 9 bases between them. The CDR3 has 13 amino acids. In nucleotides, the CDR3 is TGTGCCAGCAGCCAAGTGGGGCGGGACGAGCAGTACTTC. Its translation is CASSQVGRDEQYF.

The CDR3 region has the DNA TGCAGTGCTAGAGATTCTGCGGGGTACCAAGAGACCCAGTACTTC. Amino acid sequence: CSARDSAGYQETQYF. This chain connects TRBV20-1 to TRBJ2-5, with D possibly matching TRBD2 (6 bases). Trimming shortened V by 0 bases and J by 0 bases, and 11 bases separated the two germline ends. CDR3 length: 15 residues. Germline loops: CDR1 DFQATT, CDR2 SNEGSKA (reference sequence).

The V and J genes are TRBV12-3 or TRBV12-4 and TRBJ2-7; D remains unclear. V was shortened by 4 bases and J by 2 bases, with 12 bases between the two germline ends. This CDR3 spans 14 amino acids. This CDR3 reads CASSSVTDPYEQYF. The DNA of the CDR3 is TGTGCCAGCAGTTCGGTAACGGACCCCTACGAGCAGTACTTC.

V is TRBV11-2 and J is TRBJ2-5; D is possibly TRBD2 (5 bases). CDR1 and CDR2 (germline): SGHAT, FQNNGV. Trimming stripped 2 bases from V and 5 bases from J, with 9 bases between. CDR3 length: 13 amino acids. CDR3 residues: CASSLQRRETQYF. As DNA, the CDR3 is TGTGCCAGCAGCTTACAAAGGAGGGAGACCCAGTACTTC. Full variable domain (outside the CDR3, taken from reference TRBV11-2 and TRBJ2-5): EAGVAQSPRYKIIEKRQSVAFWCNPISGHATLYWYQQILGQGPKLLIQFQNNGVVDDSQLPKDRFSAERLKGVDSTLKIQPAKLEDSAVYLCASSLQRRETQYFGPGTRLLVL.